The present TCR beta chain was sequenced within a study of technical replicates of blood from several donors. This clone was observed a few times. Sequenced by immunoSEQ multiplex PCR; TCRdb stores in-frame clones only, minus some. The sample has over 50,000 clones; around 85% are singletons. V lost 3 bases and J lost 8, with 10 bases in between. Germline V lookup: CDR1 SGHAT, CDR2 FQNNGV. This CDR3 comprises 13 residues. The V call is TRBV11-2, the J call TRBJ1-4, with a tentative D call TRBD1 (5 bases). Sequenced input: PBMCs. The TCR sequence derives from a human donor in good health. Some clones in this sample may be carry-over from other donors' samples. CDR3 bases: TGTGCCAGCAGCTTGTCAGGGCGGGAAAAACTGTTTTTT. This sequence encodes CASSLSGREKLFF.